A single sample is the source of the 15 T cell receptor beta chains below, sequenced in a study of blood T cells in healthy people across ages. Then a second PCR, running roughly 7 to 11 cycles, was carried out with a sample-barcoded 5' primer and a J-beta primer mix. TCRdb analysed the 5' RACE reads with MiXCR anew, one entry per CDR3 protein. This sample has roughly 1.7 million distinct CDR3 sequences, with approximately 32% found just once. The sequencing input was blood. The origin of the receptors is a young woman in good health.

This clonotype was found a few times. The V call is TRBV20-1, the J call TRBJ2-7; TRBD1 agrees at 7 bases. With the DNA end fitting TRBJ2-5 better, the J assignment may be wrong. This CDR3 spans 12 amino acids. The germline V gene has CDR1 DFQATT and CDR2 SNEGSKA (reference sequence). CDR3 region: CSAGQAIETQYF. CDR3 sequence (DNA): TGCAGTGCCGGACAGGCCATCGAGACCCAGTACTTC.

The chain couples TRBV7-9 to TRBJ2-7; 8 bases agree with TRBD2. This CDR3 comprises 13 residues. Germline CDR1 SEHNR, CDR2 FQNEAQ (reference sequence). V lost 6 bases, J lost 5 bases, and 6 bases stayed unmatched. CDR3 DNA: TGTGCCAGCAGGACTAGCGCTTTGGACGAGCAGTACTTC. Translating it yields CASRTSALDEQYF.

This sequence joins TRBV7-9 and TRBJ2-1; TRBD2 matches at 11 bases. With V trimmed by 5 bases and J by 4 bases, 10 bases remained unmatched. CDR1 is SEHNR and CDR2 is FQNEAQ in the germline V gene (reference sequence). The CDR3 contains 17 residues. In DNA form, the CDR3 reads TGTGCCAGCAGCACACTTAAGGGACTAGCGGAGTACAATGAGCAGTTCTTC. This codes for CASSTLKGLAEYNEQFF.

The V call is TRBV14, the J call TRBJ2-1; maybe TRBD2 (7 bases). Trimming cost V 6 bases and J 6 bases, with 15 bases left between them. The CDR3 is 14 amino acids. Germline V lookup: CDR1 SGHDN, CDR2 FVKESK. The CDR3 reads CASSQRRGANEQFF. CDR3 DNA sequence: TGTGCCAGCAGTCAAAGACGGGGGGCCAATGAGCAGTTCTTC.

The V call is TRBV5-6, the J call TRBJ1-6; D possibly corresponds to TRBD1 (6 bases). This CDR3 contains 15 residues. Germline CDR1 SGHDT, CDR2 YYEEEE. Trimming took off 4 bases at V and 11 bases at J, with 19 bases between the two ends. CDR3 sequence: CASSPFVGGSAPLHF. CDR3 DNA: TGTGCCAGCAGCCCCTTTGTAGGGGGGAGCGCACCCCTCCACTTT.

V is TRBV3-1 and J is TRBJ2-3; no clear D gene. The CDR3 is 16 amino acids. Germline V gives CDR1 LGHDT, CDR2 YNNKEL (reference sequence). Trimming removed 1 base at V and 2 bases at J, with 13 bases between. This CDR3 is CASSQGYLRYTDTQYF. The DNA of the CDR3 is TGTGCCAGCAGCCAAGGATATCTACGATACACAGATACGCAGTATTTT.

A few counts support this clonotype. The CDR3 reads CASSNGQNTEAFF. The CDR3, as DNA: TGTGCCAGCAGTAATGGACAGAACACTGAAGCTTTCTTT. V gene TRBV2 combines with J gene TRBJ1-1, with D possibly matching TRBD1 (5 bases). V shed 5 bases and J shed 1 base, with 8 bases lying between them. Germline values: CDR1 SNHLY, CDR2 FYNNEI. The CDR3 contains 13 residues.

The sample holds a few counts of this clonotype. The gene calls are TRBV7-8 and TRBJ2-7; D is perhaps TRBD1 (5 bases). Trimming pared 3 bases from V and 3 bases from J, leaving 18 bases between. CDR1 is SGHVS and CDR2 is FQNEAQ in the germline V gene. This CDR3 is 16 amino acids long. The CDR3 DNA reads TGTGCCAGCAGCTTCCTCAGGGAAGGGGCCGACTACGAGCAGTACTTC. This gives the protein CASSFLREGADYEQYF.

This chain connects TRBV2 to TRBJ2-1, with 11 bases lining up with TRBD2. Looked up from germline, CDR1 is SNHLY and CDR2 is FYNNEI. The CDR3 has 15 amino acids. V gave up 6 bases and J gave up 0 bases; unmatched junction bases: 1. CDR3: CASRLAGASYNEQFF. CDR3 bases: TGTGCCAGCAGACTAGCGGGAGCCTCCTACAATGAGCAGTTCTTC.

The CDR3 is CASSAGQRGSYEQYF. The CDR3 DNA follows: TGCGCCAGCAGCGCCGGACAGCGAGGATCCTACGAGCAGTACTTC. This rearrangement joins TRBV5-1 to TRBJ2-7; tentative D call: TRBD1 (6 bases). CDR3 length: 15 residues. V dropped 4 bases and J dropped 1 base, with 15 bases sitting between them. Per the germline V gene, CDR1 is SGHRS and CDR2 is YFSETQ.

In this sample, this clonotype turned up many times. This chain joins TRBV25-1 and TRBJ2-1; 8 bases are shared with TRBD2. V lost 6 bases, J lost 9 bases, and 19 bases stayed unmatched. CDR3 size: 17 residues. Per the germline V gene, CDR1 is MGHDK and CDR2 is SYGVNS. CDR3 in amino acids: CASSPEFRTSRPGEQFF. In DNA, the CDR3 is TGTGCCAGCAGCCCTGAATTTAGGACTAGCCGTCCTGGTGAGCAGTTCTTC.

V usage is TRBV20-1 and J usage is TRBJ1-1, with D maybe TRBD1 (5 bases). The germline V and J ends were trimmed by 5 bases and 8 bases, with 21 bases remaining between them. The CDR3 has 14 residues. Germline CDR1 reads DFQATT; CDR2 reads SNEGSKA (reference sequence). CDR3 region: CSAHPGGLRTEAFF. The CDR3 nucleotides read TGCAGTGCTCATCCTGGGGGTTTGAGAACGGAAGCTTTCTTT.

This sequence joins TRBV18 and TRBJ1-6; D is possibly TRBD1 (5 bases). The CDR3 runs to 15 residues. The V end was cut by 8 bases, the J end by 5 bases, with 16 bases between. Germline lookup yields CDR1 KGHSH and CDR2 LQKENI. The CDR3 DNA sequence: TGTGCCAGCGCGGGGACGGTAGACGATAATTCACCCCTCCACTTT. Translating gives CASAGTVDDNSPLHF.

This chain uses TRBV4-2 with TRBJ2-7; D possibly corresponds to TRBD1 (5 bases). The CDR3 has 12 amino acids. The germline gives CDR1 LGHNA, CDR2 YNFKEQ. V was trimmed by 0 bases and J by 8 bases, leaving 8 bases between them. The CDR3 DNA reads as TGTGCCAGCAGCCAAGATAGGGGCCAGCAGTACTTC. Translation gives CASSQDRGQQYF.

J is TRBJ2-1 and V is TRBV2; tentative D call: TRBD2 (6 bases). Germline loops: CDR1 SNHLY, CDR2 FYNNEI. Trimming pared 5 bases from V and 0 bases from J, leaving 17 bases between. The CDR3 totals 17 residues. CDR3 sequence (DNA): TGTGCCAGCAGTCTCCTCGGGGGTGCGAGCTCCTACAATGAGCAGTTCTTC. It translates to CASSLLGGASSYNEQFF.